This TCR beta chain was observed in a study of T cell responses to AZD1222 COVID-19 vaccine. The CDR3 runs 14 residues. V lost 0 bases and J 0 bases, leaving 5 bases between the germline ends. Germline V gives CDR1 LGHNA, CDR2 YNFKEQ. TCRdb's table, derived via immunoSEQ multiplex PCR, lists solely in-frame clones and lacks some. The repertoire has some 180,000 clones, more than 85% of them found once; the top ten carry over 1.5%. This material consisted of peripheral blood, taken 28 days after the second AZD1222 dose. This chain connects TRBV4-2 to TRBJ1-2; D is uncertain. This sequence originates from an adult who received the AZD1222 COVID-19 vaccine. DNA of the CDR3: TGTGCCAGCAGCCAAGAGTGGTCTAACTATGGCTACACCTTC. Protein: CASSQEWSNYGYTF.